This T cell receptor beta chain comes out of a study of blood T cell repertoires in COVID-19. Sequencing was performed with immunoSEQ multiplex PCR; in TCRdb, only in-frame clones are kept and a portion is missing. The data contain 60,000 to 65,000 clones, under 80% of them singletons. The CDR3 contains 15 residues. Per the germline V gene, CDR1 is SGHKS and CDR2 is YYEKEE (reference sequence). Trimming pared 1 base from V and 9 bases from J, leaving 17 bases between. This clone has just one count. The chain employs TRBV5-5 and TRBJ2-4; D perhaps matches TRBD1 (6 bases). The origin of this receptor is a human donor in a cohort sampled during active COVID-19. Sample: peripheral blood. CDR3 region: CASSLLAGVKVIQYF. Written as DNA, the CDR3 is TGTGCCAGCAGCTTGCTTGCAGGGGTTAAGGTCATTCAGTACTTC.